The source of this T cell receptor (beta chain) is a study of CD8+ T cells in alopecia areata. Trimming pared 6 bases from V and 2 bases from J, leaving 11 bases between. Germline loops: CDR1 SNHLY, CDR2 FYNNEI. The CDR3 runs 13 residues. Sequencing used cDNA as its template, made by extracting RNA and reverse transcribing it. The protocol was immunoSEQ multiplex PCR, while the TCRdb copy is restricted to in-frame clones and leaves out a portion. The sample consists of 100,000 to 150,000 clones, roughly 58% of them appearing once. This sequence joins TRBV2 and TRBJ2-7, with D perhaps TRBD2 (5 bases). The sequencing here drew on CD4+ T cells sorted from blood, taken at week 0. The origin of this receptor is a human donor with alopecia areata. CDR3 sequence reads: CASRSGSPYEQYF. Here the CDR3 DNA reads TGTGCCAGCAGGAGCGGCAGCCCCTACGAGCAGTACTTC. The full variable domain, with the rest looked up from reference TRBV2 and TRBJ2-7, is EPEVTQTPSHQVTQMGQEVILRCVPISNHLYFYWYRQILGQKVEFLVSFYNNEISEKSEIFDDQFSVERPDGSNFTLKIRSTKLEDSAMYFCASRSGSPYEQYFGPGTRLTVT.